Following are 18 T cell receptor beta chains from one sample sequenced in a study of glioma-infiltrating T cells after dendritic cell vaccination. Profiling relied on immunoSEQ multiplex PCR, and the TCRdb table lists in-frame clones only, not all of them. The sample consists of about 82,000 clones, approximately 90% of them appearing once. This material consisted of blood, taken before dendritic cell vaccination. The receptors stem from a human donor with glioblastoma.

The chain employs TRBV18 and TRBJ1-4, with 9 positions matching TRBD1. The CDR3 loop spans 15 amino acids. The V and J ends lost 1 base and 6 bases, in that order; junction bases with no gene match: 3. CDR1 and CDR2 (germline): KGHSH, LQKENI. The CDR3 sequence is CASSPRRDRDEKLFF. Written as DNA, the CDR3 is TGTGCCAGCTCACCACGCCGGGACAGGGATGAAAAACTGTTTTTT.

The chain joins TRBV19 to TRBJ2-7; 11 bases align to TRBD1. The CDR3 length is 14 residues. V shed 7 bases, J shed 7 bases, and the junction held 9 bases outside the gene matches. Germline lookup yields CDR1 LNHDA and CDR2 SQIVND (reference sequence). CDR3 in amino acids: CASNAGTGGLEQYF. The CDR3 region has the DNA TGTGCCAGTAACGCCGGGACAGGGGGTTTGGAGCAGTACTTC.

The rearrangement joins TRBV10-1 to TRBJ2-7; D is possibly TRBD2 (5 bases). The CDR3 is made up of 12 amino acids. CDR1 and CDR2 (germline): WNHNN, SYGVQD (reference sequence). Trimming took 4 bases from V and 7 from J, leaving 11 bases between them. CDR3 amino acids: CASSGTTGEQYF. The DNA for the CDR3 is TGCGCCAGCAGTGGAACAACGGGGGAGCAGTACTTC.

This clone came up once. V and J are TRBV5-4 and TRBJ2-1; D possibly corresponds to TRBD1 (6 bases). V was shortened by 5 bases and J by 0 bases, with 12 bases between the two germline ends. CDR3 size: 15 residues. The germline V gene has CDR1 SGHNT and CDR2 YYREEE (reference sequence). The DNA of the CDR3 is TGTGCCAGCAGACTTCAGGGGACCTCCTACAATGAGCAGTTCTTC. Amino acids: CASRLQGTSYNEQFF.

The V and J genes are TRBV10-3 and TRBJ2-5; D is undetermined. The DNA end lines up better with TRBJ2-7; the J call may be wrong. Germline-derived CDR1 and CDR2 are ENHRY and SYGVKD. The CDR3 is made up of 11 amino acids. CDR3 coding DNA: TGTGCCATCAGTGATACTTACGAGCAGTACTTC. Translating it yields CAISDTYEQYF.

The gene calls are TRBV19 and TRBJ1-1; tentative D call: TRBD1 (5 bases). Germline V gene sequence: CDR1 LNHDA, CDR2 SQIVND (reference sequence). This CDR3 spans 13 amino acids. Trimming removed 8 bases from V and 2 bases from J, with 12 bases in between. This CDR3 reads CASGDWSNTEAFF. CDR3 in DNA: TGTGCCAGTGGGGACTGGTCTAACACTGAAGCTTTCTTT.

This chain links TRBV5-4 with TRBJ2-1; D may be TRBD1 (6 bases). The CDR3 length is 16 residues. CDR1 is SGHNT and CDR2 is YYREEE in the germline V gene (reference sequence). Trimming removed 1 base from V and 2 bases from J, with 13 bases in between. The CDR3 nucleotides read TGTGCCAGCAGCTTGCCCGCCAGGGGCGCCTACAATGAGCAGTTCTTC. Translated: CASSLPARGAYNEQFF.

The rearrangement uses TRBV6-5 and TRBJ1-2, with 8 positions matching TRBD1. The CDR3 is 14 amino acids. In germline, CDR1 is MNHEY, CDR2 SVGAGI. V trimming: 2 bases; J trimming: 4 bases; junction bases outside the gene matches: 3. The DNA of the CDR3 is TGTGCCAGCAGTTACGGGACAGGAACCTATGGCTACACCTTC. This translates into CASSYGTGTYGYTF.

This sequence joins TRBV19 and TRBJ2-7; 9 bases are a match to TRBD1. The J segment lost 2 bases and the V segment lost 6 bases, leaving 8 bases of the junction unmatched. Germline V gives CDR1 LNHDA, CDR2 SQIVND (reference sequence). The length of the CDR3 is 15 residues. The CDR3: CASRDLDRGTYEQYF. CDR3 in DNA: TGTGCCAGTAGGGACCTGGACAGGGGAACCTACGAGCAGTACTTC.

V and J are TRBV4-1 and TRBJ1-4; 7 bases agree with TRBD1. The CDR3 has 15 amino acids. Unmatched junction bases numbered 10, after V lost 0 bases and J lost 12 bases. The germline V gene encodes CDR1 MGHRA and CDR2 YSYEKL. The CDR3 here is CASSQDLLGTAELFF. Here the CDR3 DNA reads TGCGCCAGCAGCCAAGATCTTTTAGGGACAGCGGAACTGTTTTTT.

The chain combines TRBV7-9 with TRBJ2-7; TRBD1 matches 10 bases. Per the germline V gene, CDR1 is SEHNR and CDR2 is FQNEAQ (reference sequence). V gave up 1 base and J gave up 1 base; unmatched junction bases: 4. The CDR3 consists of 16 residues. The CDR3 DNA reads TGTGCCAGCAGCTTAGTGGGGACAGGGGAGTCCTACGAGCAGTACTTC. This gives the protein CASSLVGTGESYEQYF.

This chain links TRBV28 with TRBJ2-7, with 8 bases fitting TRBD2. Losses at the gene ends were 6 bases for V and 0 bases for J; bases not matched to a gene: 4. This CDR3 has 14 amino acids. In germline, CDR1 is MDHEN, CDR2 SYDVKM. CDR3 DNA: TGTGCCAGCAGAGTAGCGGGGAGCTCCTACGAGCAGTACTTC. This encodes CASRVAGSSYEQYF.

This sequence joins TRBV2 and TRBJ1-2; 9 positions match TRBD1. V lost 6 bases and J lost 5; bases outside the gene matches: 7. Germline V CDR1 and CDR2: SNHLY, FYNNEI. The CDR3 consists of 14 residues. In nucleotides, the CDR3 is TGTGCCAGCAGCGTACAGGGGGCGATGTATGGCTACACCTTC. As protein: CASSVQGAMYGYTF. The whole variable domain, remainder taken from reference TRBV2 and TRBJ1-2, is EPEVTQTPSHQVTQMGQEVILRCVPISNHLYFYWYRQILGQKVEFLVSFYNNEISEKSEIFDDQFSVERPDGSNFTLKIRSTKLEDSAMYFCASSVQGAMYGYTFGSGTRLTVV.

The V and J genes are TRBV29-1 and TRBJ1-4; 11 bases map to TRBD1. V was clipped by 7 bases and J by 6 bases; unmatched bases: 4. This CDR3 has 13 residues. CDR1 and CDR2 (germline): SQVTM, ANQGSEA. The CDR3 reads CSGRTGGDEKLFF. CDR3 sequence (DNA): TGCAGCGGTCGGACAGGGGGCGATGAAAAACTGTTTTTT.

This chain uses TRBV30 with TRBJ1-2; 7 bases align to TRBD1. CDR3 length: 15 amino acids. The ends lost 2 bases at V and 5 bases at J; junction bases unmatched: 11. Germline-derived CDR1 and CDR2 are GTSNPN and SVGIG (reference sequence). The CDR3 region is CAWSPPGTAIYGYTF. Here the CDR3 DNA reads TGTGCCTGGAGTCCCCCGGGGACAGCAATTTATGGCTACACCTTC.

In DNA, the CDR3 is TGCGCCAGCAGCTTGGCCGGGAGCCACAATGAGCAGTTCTTC. It encodes CASSLAGSHNEQFF. The gene calls are TRBV5-1 and TRBJ2-1, with D perhaps TRBD2 (6 bases). The germline V and J ends were trimmed by 0 bases and 5 bases, with 9 bases remaining between them. The CDR3 consists of 14 residues. Germline V gene lookup returns CDR1 SGHRS and CDR2 YFSETQ.

This clone was seen only once. The V and J genes are TRBV9 and TRBJ2-3; TRBD2 might be the D (5 bases). The CDR3 totals 14 residues. Germline CDR1 reads SGDLS; CDR2 reads YYNGEE. The V end was cut by 0 bases, the J end by 4 bases, with 9 bases between. CDR3 region: CASSVAGMADTQYF. DNA for the CDR3: TGTGCCAGCAGCGTAGCGGGGATGGCAGATACGCAGTATTTT.

This rearrangement joins TRBV6-6 to TRBJ1-6, with D possibly matching TRBD1 (5 bases). The CDR3 totals 16 residues. Looked up from germline, CDR1 is MNHNY and CDR2 is SVGAGI (reference sequence). Trimming removed 6 bases at V and 0 bases at J, with 12 bases between. The CDR3: CASSLDGGSYNSPLHF. CDR3 sequence (DNA): TGTGCCAGCAGCCTCGACGGGGGCTCCTATAATTCACCCCTCCACTTT.